The rows below give T cell receptor beta chains drawn from one sample of a study of cytomegalovirus exposure and HLA in healthy donors. Produced via immunoSEQ multiplex PCR; TCRdb's table is partial and in-frame only. The sample has 210,000 or so clones, around 83% seen once. The sequencing sample was made of PBMCs. These receptors were collected from a girl under 18 in good health and CMV-seronegative. CDR3s include the opening cysteine and the closing phenylalanine or tryptophan. A D gene is named only where the DNA matches it firmly. Clone size is given for some rows only: seen once, a few or many times, or a class if the clone is expanded.

size: .
J: TRBJ2-2
D: TRBD2
V: TRBV6-5
CDR3: CASSYSKGRAGELFF
DNA: TGTGCCAGCAGTTACTCAAAGGGGAGGGCCGGGGAGCTGTTTTTT

size: .
J: TRBJ2-2
D: TRBD1
V: TRBV5-6
CDR3: CASSSGGLGELFF
DNA: TGTGCCAGCAGTTCAGGGGGCCTAGGGGAGCTGTTTTTT

size: .
J: TRBJ2-1
D: TRBD1
V: TRBV27
CDR3: CASTTIRDRDNEQFF
DNA: TGTGCCAGCACCACCATCCGGGACAGAGACAATGAGCAGTTCTTC

size: .
J: TRBJ1-1
D: TRBD1
V: TRBV6-1
CDR3: CASRRQGRLNTEAFF
DNA: TGTGCCAGCAGACGACAGGGCAGATTGAACACTGAAGCTTTCTTT

size: .
J: TRBJ2-5
D: .
V: TRBV7-7
CDR3: CASSLGGNSETQYF
DNA: TGTGCCAGCAGCTTAGGCGGGAATAGCGAGACCCAGTACTTC

size: few
J: TRBJ1-1
D: TRBD1
V: TRBV6-5
CDR3: CASSPGTANTEAFF
DNA: TGTGCCAGCAGTCCCGGGACAGCCAACACTGAAGCTTTCTTT

size: few
J: TRBJ2-2
D: .
V: TRBV6-5
CDR3: CASRRGAGELFF
DNA: TGTGCCAGCAGGCGGGGCGCCGGGGAGCTGTTTTTT

size: .
J: TRBJ2-1
D: TRBD2
V: TRBV30
CDR3: CAWSGIAGVLNEQFF
DNA: TGTGCCTGGAGTGGGATAGCGGGGGTCCTTAATGAGCAGTTCTTC

size: .
J: TRBJ2-1
D: .
V: TRBV19
CDR3: CASREQRAINEQFF
DNA: TGTGCCAGTAGAGAACAGAGGGCTATCAATGAGCAGTTCTTC

size: .
J: TRBJ1-1
D: .
V: TRBV6-6
CDR3: CASKPDSMNTEAFF
DNA: TGTGCCAGCAAGCCCGACAGTATGAACACTGAAGCTTTCTTT

size: .
J: TRBJ1-3
D: TRBD1
V: TRBV28
CDR3: CATGQISGNTIYF
DNA: TGTGCCACGGGACAGATCTCTGGAAACACCATATATTTT

size: .
J: TRBJ2-1
D: .
V: TRBV9
CDR3: CASADYNEQFF
DNA: TGTGCCAGCGCAGATTACAATGAGCAGTTCTTC

size: once
J: TRBJ2-2
D: TRBD1
V: TRBV29-1
CDR3: CSVATTGSFGGELFF
DNA: TGCAGCGTTGCCACGACAGGGTCCTTCGGGGGGGAGCTGTTTTTT

size: .
J: TRBJ2-5
D: .
V: TRBV7-9
CDR3: CASSLVPGLETQYF
DNA: TGTGCCAGCAGTCTTGTCCCAGGGCTGGAGACCCAGTACTTC

size: .
J: TRBJ1-2
D: .
V: TRBV28
CDR3: CASGGPGTFRGYTF
DNA: TGTGCCAGCGGGGGCCCCGGGACCTTTAGGGGCTACACCTTC

size: .
J: TRBJ2-7
D: TRBD2
V: TRBV6-4
CDR3: CASSVEGGPSYEQYF
DNA: TGTGCCAGCAGTGTGGAGGGAGGGCCTTCCTACGAGCAGTACTTC

size: .
J: TRBJ1-5
D: .
V: TRBV6-6
CDR3: CASSYPGQPQHF
DNA: TGTGCCAGCAGTTACCCCGGTCAGCCCCAGCATTTT

size: .
J: TRBJ1-4
D: TRBD1
V: TRBV27
CDR3: CASSLEGRGVGKLFF
DNA: TGTGCCAGCAGTTTAGAAGGCAGGGGGGTTGGAAAACTGTTTTTT

size: .
J: TRBJ1-6
D: TRBD1
V: TRBV7-2
CDR3: CASSLEGADFYNSPLHF
DNA: TGTGCCAGCAGCTTAGAGGGGGCAGATTTCTATAATTCACCCCTCCACTTT

size: .
J: TRBJ1-3
D: .
V: TRBV6-5
CDR3: CASSQISTGGNTIYF
DNA: TGTGCCAGCAGCCAGATATCGACAGGCGGAAACACCATATATTTT

size: once
J: TRBJ2-2
D: .
V: TRBV7-9
CDR3: CASSPWAANTGELFF
DNA: TGTGCCAGCAGCCCTTGGGCAGCGAACACCGGGGAGCTGTTTTTT

size: .
J: TRBJ1-5
D: .
V: TRBV30
CDR3: CAWSVRGNQPQHF
DNA: TGTGCCTGGAGTGTACGGGGAAATCAGCCCCAGCATTTT

size: few
J: TRBJ1-3
D: TRBD1
V: TRBV4-2
CDR3: CASSQDRRTGAGNTIYF
DNA: TGTGCCAGCAGCCAAGATCGGCGGACAGGGGCTGGAAACACCATATATTTT